This T cell receptor beta chain was sequenced during a study of blood T cell repertoires in COVID-19. Study as a whole: COVID-19 samples collected from the United States, Italy and Spain covered acute and convalescent phases. From T cells, B-cell-depleted T cells, or PBMCs came the material, which was cDNA or gDNA.

Study processing details: Amplification from reference gene primers served as the basis for estimated nucleated cell counts. Assay used: immunoSEQ multiplex PCR; TCRdb lists only in-frame clones, some missing. Clone size and V and J calls were adopted from that table, with D and trimming inferred from the DNA. The sample shows about 26,000 clones, approximately 86% of them seen only once. V was pared by 6 bases and J by 2 bases, with 7 bases of the junction left unmatched. The CDR3 is made up of 16 amino acids. The germline gives CDR1 KGHSH, CDR2 LQKENI. The clonotype was recovered from a man in his 70s with acute or convalescent COVID-19. The source material was peripheral blood. The chain carries TRBV18 and TRBJ1-3, with 10 nucleotides matching TRBD1. Here the CDR3 reads CASSPTGGATGNTIYF. CDR3 in DNA: TGTGCCAGCTCTCCGACAGGGGGCGCAACTGGAAACACCATATATTTT.